This is a list of T cell receptor beta chains from one sample in a study of T cells in Graves' hyperthyroidism and ophthalmopathy. A single record per CDR3 protein comes from TCRdb applying MiXCR to the multiplex PCR reads. The sample holds approximately 610,000 distinct CDR3 sequences; roughly 14% are singletons and the top ten take 4.3%. Sequenced sample: blood. These receptors originate from a woman between 40 and 55 years old with Graves' ophthalmopathy. The CDR3 runs from the conserved cysteine through the conserved F or W. The D gene is left open where the match is weak. Not all rows give a size; the values are once, few, many and, for expanded clones, a class.

clone size,J gene,V gene,D gene,CDR3 DNA,CDR3 protein
few,TRBJ1-3,TRBV6-5,TRBD1,TGTGCCAGCAGCATTGACAGGGGCCGAAACACCATATATTTT,CASSIDRGRNTIYF
many,TRBJ1-1,TRBV19,-,TGTGCCAGTAGTGTTTGGTCTTCTGGGATGAACACTGAAGCTTTCTTT,CASSVWSSGMNTEAFF
many,TRBJ1-1,TRBV20-1,TRBD1,TGCAGTGCTAATAGACAGGGGGGGGAAGCTTTCTTT,CSANRQGGEAFF
many,TRBJ1-5,TRBV28,-,TGTGCCAGCAGACTCGTCCGGAGGGGTATAATCCATCAGCCCCAGCATTTT,CASRLVRRGIIHQPQHF
many,TRBJ2-4,TRBV20-1,-,TGCAGTGCTAGAGAGGACGTGGGCATTCAGTACTTC,CSAREDVGIQYF
many,TRBJ2-2,TRBV6-5,TRBD2,TGTGCCAGCAGTTACGGGACTACTTTTTTGGGCGGGGAGCTGTTTTTT,CASSYGTTFLGGELFF
few,TRBJ2-1,TRBV2,TRBD1,TGTGCCAGCAGTGACCGGACAGGGGGCGCGGGGCAGTTCTTC,CASSDRTGGAGQFF
many,TRBJ1-5,TRBV10-3,TRBD1,TGTGCCACCGACACCGGACAGGGCCCCAATCAGCCCCAGCATTTT,CATDTGQGPNQPQHF
-,TRBJ2-4,TRBV12-3/TRBV12-4,-,TGTGCCAGCAGTTTCACGAGGGCTTCGAACATTCAGTACTTC,CASSFTRASNIQYF
many,TRBJ2-2,TRBV6-1,TRBD1,TGTGCCAGCAGTAAAGAACCCGGGACAGGGGTTGATGGCGGGGAGCTGTTTTTT,CASSKEPGTGVDGGELFF
-,TRBJ2-2,TRBV2,-,TGTGCCAGCAAACAAAACGGAATGACCGGGGAGCTGTTTTTT,CASKQNGMTGELFF
many,TRBJ2-7,TRBV12-3/TRBV12-4,TRBD2,TGTGCCAGCAGGCCGCGATCGGGGGGCTACGAGCAGTACTTC,CASRPRSGGYEQYF
-,TRBJ2-7,TRBV12-3/TRBV12-4,-,TGTGCCAGCAGTGAAGCGCCAGGGGTCCCCTACGAGCAGTACTTC,CASSEAPGVPYEQYF
-,TRBJ2-2,TRBV6-1,TRBD2,TGTGCCAGCAGCCGCAACCTAGCGGGAGTGAGCGGGGAGCTGTTTTTT,CASSRNLAGVSGELFF
-,TRBJ1-1,TRBV6-5,-,TGTGCCAGCAGTTACAACAGGGCTCCCACGACTGAAGCTTTCTTT,CASSYNRAPTTEAFF
-,TRBJ2-7,TRBV18,TRBD2,TGTGCCAGCTCAAGCGGGGCCGGGTACGAGCAGTACTTC,CASSSGAGYEQYF
many,TRBJ1-2,TRBV28,-,TGTGCCAGCAGCAGACAGGATGGCTACACCTTC,CASSRQDGYTF
many,TRBJ2-7,TRBV6-5,-,TGTGCCAGCAGTTCCCCCACTGGCCACGAGCAGTACTTC,CASSSPTGHEQYF
-,TRBJ2-6,TRBV6-2/TRBV6-3,-,TGTGCCAGCAGTTACGAGACTGCAGGGCCCTCTGGGGCCAACGTCCTGACTTTC,CASSYETAGPSGANVLTF
many,TRBJ2-7,TRBV9,-,TGTGCCAGCAGCGTAGCTGTATCTAGCCACGAGCAGTACTTC,CASSVAVSSHEQYF
-,TRBJ1-2,TRBV4-3,-,TGCGCCAGCAGCCAAGTTAACAGCGGCCATGGCTACACCTTC,CASSQVNSGHGYTF
few,TRBJ2-5,TRBV30,TRBD2,TGTGCCTGGGGGGGGGGGGGTCAAGAGACCCAGTACTTC,CAWGGGGQETQYF
many,TRBJ2-7,TRBV6-1,-,TGTGCCAGCAGTGATATGAGGACAGTCTACGAGCAGTACTTC,CASSDMRTVYEQYF
many,TRBJ2-5,TRBV7-2,-,TGTGCCAGCAGCCCTAGAGGGCAGCTAGGAGAGACCCAGTACTTC,CASSPRGQLGETQYF
few,TRBJ2-2,TRBV7-3,TRBD1,TGTGCCAGCAGCCCGACAGGGGGCTTCGGGGAGCTGTTTTTT,CASSPTGGFGELFF
many,TRBJ2-7,TRBV6-1,-,TGTGCCAGCAGCCTATCACAGGGAAGTTCCTACGAGCAGTACTTC,CASSLSQGSSYEQYF
few,TRBJ2-7,TRBV18,TRBD2,TGTGCCAGCTCACCAGTGGGGGGGTCGGGAGAGCAGTACTTC,CASSPVGGSGEQYF
many,TRBJ2-2,TRBV6-5,-,TGTGCCAGCAGTTCCCTCGGGGATTCGGCCGGGGAGCTGTTTTTT,CASSSLGDSAGELFF
-,TRBJ1-1,TRBV7-2,TRBD1,TGTGCCAGCAGCCCGGACAGGGGGCAACTAAAAGCTTTCTTT,CASSPDRGQLKAFF
many,TRBJ1-1,TRBV4-1,-,TGCGCCAGCGGGAGAGGGGGCACTGAAGCTTTCTTT,CASGRGGTEAFF
-,TRBJ1-3,TRBV3-1,-,TGTGCCAGCAGCATCTGGACAGACCGGGGTGCTGGAAACACCATATATTTT,CASSIWTDRGAGNTIYF
many,TRBJ1-1,TRBV15,-,TGTGCCACCAGCATGGGCAGCTACATGAACACTGAAGCTTTCTTT,CATSMGSYMNTEAFF
-,TRBJ1-5,TRBV18,-,TGTGCCAGCTCAGAAAGCATACTCAGCAATCAGCCCCAGCATTTT,CASSESILSNQPQHF
many,TRBJ2-7,TRBV19,-,TGTGCCAGTAGCGGAGGGTTCCACTACGAGCAGTACTTC,CASSGGFHYEQYF
-,TRBJ1-6,TRBV4-2,-,TGTGCCAGCAGCCAAGATGATTCGCGCGCCTATAATTCACCCCTCCACTTT,CASSQDDSRAYNSPLHF
many,TRBJ1-6,TRBV28,TRBD1,TGTGCCAGCAGCCCGGGACAGGGGGTTATCACCCTCCACTTT,CASSPGQGVITLHF
-,TRBJ2-7,TRBV11-1,-,TGTGCCAGCAGCTTAGCCCTCAACCCGGACTCCTACGAGCAGTACTTC,CASSLALNPDSYEQYF
many,TRBJ2-7,TRBV24-1,TRBD2,TGTGCCACCAGCGCCACGACTAGCAGCTACGAGCAGTACTTC,CATSATTSSYEQYF
many,TRBJ1-1,TRBV6-2/TRBV6-3,TRBD1,TGTGCCAGCAGGCCCCCGACAGGGAAGATGAACACTGAAGCTTTCTTT,CASRPPTGKMNTEAFF
-,TRBJ2-5,TRBV28,TRBD2,TGTGTCAGCAGTTTTCGGGGGGGCGCAGGTGAAGAGACCCAGTACTTC,CVSSFRGGAGEETQYF
many,TRBJ1-2,TRBV28,TRBD1,TGTGCCAGCAGGGCACAGGGGGAAGGAGGCTACACCTTC,CASRAQGEGGYTF